Below, 8 T cell receptor beta chains from the same sample are listed, as sequenced in a study of vaccination and CD4 T cells after COVID-19. Treatment indicated: roughly 11-day PBMC culture with coronavirus spike peptide pools or control peptides (ViraFEST assay). CD4+ T cells that had been cultured provided DNA sequenced with the Oncomine TCR Beta short-read assay. TCRdb fed the PCR reads into MiXCR, producing one record per CDR3 protein. This repertoire shows about 17,000 distinct CDR3 sequences, 30% to 40% found once; its top ten account for around 16%. Their recognized antigens are unknown. Sequenced material: cultured CD4+ T cells from blood. Every receptor here comes from a human donor with COVID-19.

This clonotype was counted between two and nine times. The chain is built from TRBV12-3 or TRBV12-4 and TRBJ2-2, with D unclear. V gave up 5 bases and J gave up 8 bases, with 6 bases separating them. The CDR3 totals 11 residues. The CDR3 coding sequence is TGTGCCAGCAGTCCAGAGGGGGAGCTGTTTTTT. It translates to CASSPEGELFF.

The V gene is TRBV7-9, the J gene TRBJ2-3; perhaps TRBD2 as D (6 bases). Trimming removed 4 bases from V and 3 bases from J, with 11 bases in between. CDR3 length equals 14 residues. Germline loops: CDR1 SEHNR, CDR2 FQNEAQ (reference sequence). CDR3 protein: CASSSAGRTDTQYF. CDR3 bases: TGTGCCAGCAGCTCGGCAGGGAGGACAGATACGCAGTATTTT. Supplemented by reference TRBV7-9 and TRBJ2-3, the full variable domain reads DTGVSQNPRHKITKRGQNVTFRCDPISEHNRLYWYRQTLGQGPEFLTYFQNEAQLEKSRLLSDRFSAERPKGSFSTLEIQRTEQGDSAMYLCASSSAGRTDTQYFGPGTRLTVL.

This clonotype was seen more than once but under ten times. The rearrangement joins TRBV7-2 to TRBJ2-3, with 10 positions matching TRBD2. V was clipped by 2 bases and J by 2 bases; unmatched bases: 10. The CDR3 has 18 residues. CDR1 is SGHTA, CDR2 FQGNSA, per germline. The DNA for the CDR3 is TGTGCCAGCAGCTTAAGTGGATCTAGCGGGGGATTCACAGATACGCAGTATTTT. Its translation is CASSLSGSSGGFTDTQYF.

The V call is TRBV20-1, the J call TRBJ1-5; 7 positions agree with TRBD1. The V and J ends lost 3 bases and 9 bases, in that order; junction bases with no gene match: 8. The CDR3 is made up of 13 amino acids. Germline V CDR1 and CDR2: DFQATT, SNEGSKA (reference sequence). This CDR3 is CSARGTALWPQHF. CDR3 in DNA: TGCAGTGCTAGGGGGACAGCCCTTTGGCCCCAGCATTTT.

This clonotype was observed a handful of times. V and J are TRBV21-1 and TRBJ2-3; TRBD1 was called by the table and not checked on the DNA. TRBV21-1 is marked as a pseudogene. The CDR3 consists of 15 residues. The chain's CDR3 is CASSKAGGNTDTQYF. The CDR3 DNA reads as TGTGCCAGCAGCAAAGCGGGGGGAAACACAGATACGCAGTATTTT.

The V and J genes are TRBV19 and TRBJ2-5; 8 nucleotides line up with TRBD2. CDR1 LNHDA and CDR2 SQIVND come from the germline V gene (reference sequence). The V segment lost 7 bases and the J segment 3 bases; nucleotides outside the gene matches: 10. CDR3 length equals 15 residues. The CDR3 coding sequence is TGTGCCAGTACCCAAGGGCGGGGGGTAAAAGAGACCCAGTACTTC. Its translation is CASTQGRGVKETQYF. The full variable domain, completed using reference TRBV19 and TRBJ2-5, is DGGITQSPKYLFRKEGQNVTLSCEQNLNHDAMYWYRQDPGQGLRLIYYSQIVNDFQKGDIAEGYSVSREKKESFPLTVTSAQKNPTAFYLCASTQGRGVKETQYFGPGTRLLVL.

Comments on this clonotype: Germline is not matched at one junction end, which may reflect a read error. V is TRBV7-7 and J is TRBJ2-5; D possibly matches TRBD1 or TRBD2 (5 bases each). Germline V gene data show CDR1 as SSHAT and CDR2 as FNYEAQ (reference sequence). CDR3 length equals 15 residues. The CDR3 DNA sequence: TGTGCTAGCAGCTTAGCGCTCAGCCAGGGAGAGACCCAGTACTTC. Protein: CASSLALSQGETQYF.

The sample holds a few counts of this clonotype. The rearrangement joins TRBV5-6 to TRBJ2-7; no firm D call. Trimming cost V 6 bases and J 0 bases, with 19 bases left between them. The CDR3 runs 16 residues. Germline V gives CDR1 SGHDT, CDR2 YYEEEE. The CDR3 nucleotides are TGTGCCAGCAACTTCCGCCTTACGGCTAGCTCCTACGAGCAGTACTTC. This codes for CASNFRLTASSYEQYF.